These 19 T cell receptor beta chains were sequenced from one sample in a study of beta chain features in type 1 diabetes. The entirety of the isolated RNA underwent reverse transcription, so expressed TCRB transcripts were sequenced. Clones were read by immunoSEQ multiplex PCR, and TCRdb kept only the in-frame ones, dropping some. The table has 900,000 or so clones, 17% seen once; the top ten hold 0.023%. Source material: naive CD4+ T cells from blood. Receptors originate from a woman under 30 in good health.

This clone appeared a few times. For the CDR3, the DNA is TGTGCCAGCACCCCCATCAGGGGGAGCTCACCCCTCCACTTT. Residues: CASTPIRGSSPLHF. The genes are TRBV6-6 and TRBJ1-6; 7 nucleotides match TRBD1. Looked up from germline, CDR1 is MNHNY and CDR2 is SVGAGI (reference sequence). V gave up 7 bases and J gave up 10 bases; unmatched junction bases: 10. The CDR3 spans 14 residues.

This clone has only a few counts. The chain uses TRBV7-2 and TRBJ1-1, with D unclear. Trimming shortened V by 2 bases and J by 12 bases, and 16 bases separated the two germline ends. The CDR3 covers 13 residues. Germline V gene data show CDR1 as SGHTA and CDR2 as FQGNSA. CDR3 loop: CASSLIGRLESFF. CDR3 bases: TGTGCCAGCAGCTTAATCGGTCGGCTAGAGTCTTTCTTT.

This clone was recorded a few times. The chain employs TRBV19 and TRBJ2-3, with TRBD1 matching 11 bases. V shed 6 bases, J shed 4 bases, and the junction held 3 bases outside the gene matches. CDR3 length: 14 residues. Germline V gives CDR1 LNHDA, CDR2 SQIVND (reference sequence). CDR3 nucleotide sequence: TGTGCCAGTAGCTGGACAGGGGGCGCAGATACGCAGTATTTT. It is translated as CASSWTGGADTQYF.

The table lists this clone with a few counts. The genes are TRBV18 and TRBJ2-7, with D perhaps matching TRBD1 (6 bases). Trimming left V 2 bases short and J 0 bases short, with 14 bases between. CDR3 length: 16 residues. CDR1 KGHSH and CDR2 LQKENI come from the germline V gene. CDR3: CASSPGVGGPSYEQYF. As DNA, the CDR3 is TGTGCCAGCTCACCAGGGGTAGGGGGTCCCTCCTACGAGCAGTACTTC.

The chain links TRBV5-1 to TRBJ2-3; tentatively, D is TRBD1 (5 bases). Germline V gene data show CDR1 as SGHRS and CDR2 as YFSETQ. V was clipped by 0 bases and J by 7 bases, with 18 bases between them. CDR3 length: 16 residues. CDR3: CASSLAARGGGNTQYF. Here the CDR3 DNA reads TGCGCCAGCAGCTTGGCGGCAAGGGGCGGTGGGAATACGCAGTATTTT.

In this sample, this clone turned up a few times. The identical CDR3 is also encoded by other nucleotide sequences in the sample. The chain links TRBV5-4 to TRBJ2-1; D unresolved. The CDR3 consists of 16 residues. The germline V gene has CDR1 SGHNT and CDR2 YYREEE (reference sequence). The V end was cut by 0 bases, the J end by 0 bases, with 10 bases between. The CDR3 nucleotides read TGTGCCAGCAGCTTGGGAACAGCGAGCTCCTACAATGAGCAGTTCTTC. As protein: CASSLGTASSYNEQFF.

The chain uses TRBV19 and TRBJ1-4, with TRBD1 matching over 9 bases. The CDR3 sequence is 13 residues long. After removal of 8 bases from V and 7 bases from J, the junction contained 5 bases not matched to a gene. Germline CDR1 reads LNHDA; CDR2 reads SQIVND (reference sequence). The DNA for the CDR3 is TGTGCCAGTCGGGACAGGGTTGGTGAAAAACTGTTTTTT. Its protein product is CASRDRVGEKLFF.

This clone was detected a few times. V and J are TRBV7-2 and TRBJ2-3, with 9 bases that match TRBD2. The length of the CDR3 is 16 residues. Per germline, CDR1 SGHTA and CDR2 FQGNSA. Germline trimming cut 5 bases from V and 4 bases from J; bases unmatched to any gene: 10. In DNA form, the CDR3 reads TGTGCCAGCAGCCGGGGACTAGCCGGTTTAGCAGATACGCAGTATTTT. Amino acids: CASSRGLAGLADTQYF. Full variable domain (missing parts from reference TRBV7-2 and TRBJ2-3): GAGVSQSPSNKVTEKGKDVELRCDPISGHTALYWYRQSLGQGLEFLIYFQGNSAPDKSGLPSDRFSAERTGGSVSTLTIQRTQQEDSAVYLCASSRGLAGLADTQYFGPGTRLTVL.

The chain joins TRBV5-4 to TRBJ2-5; no clear D. Trimming cost V 0 bases and J 2 bases, with 11 bases left between them. The CDR3 loop spans 15 amino acids. Germline V gene lookup returns CDR1 SGHNT and CDR2 YYREEE (reference sequence). CDR3 nucleotide sequence: TGTGCCAGCAGCTTGGCTCCACTGGATCAAGAGACCCAGTACTTC. As protein: CASSLAPLDQETQYF.

This clone was detected only a few times. The chain joins TRBV10-3 to TRBJ2-3; 8 bases match TRBD1. The CDR3 is made up of 13 amino acids. The germline V gene has CDR1 ENHRY and CDR2 SYGVKD. V shed 6 bases and J 4 bases; nucleotides not matched to a gene: 3. The CDR3 reads CAIRSTGADTQYF. CDR3 sequence (DNA): TGTGCCATCAGATCGACAGGGGCAGATACGCAGTATTTT.

This clone was counted only a few times. The chain uses TRBV7-2 and TRBJ2-4; 8 bases map to TRBD1. CDR1 and CDR2 from the germline V gene are SGHTA and FQGNSA. V was clipped by 2 bases and J by 13 bases; unmatched bases: 10. This CDR3 region has 14 residues. The CDR3 region is CASSLSDGGTGQYF. CDR3 in DNA: TGTGCCAGCAGCTTATCCGACGGTGGGACAGGCCAGTACTTC.

In the case of this clone: Mismatch with germline at one junction end may stem from a read error. The V gene is TRBV7-3, the J gene TRBJ1-5, with D uncertain. This CDR3 has 15 residues. Germline CDR1 and CDR2: SGHTA and FQGTGA. The DNA for the CDR3 is TGTGCCAGCAGCTTAAGTCCGGGAATGGCTCAGCCCCAGCACTTT. Protein product: CASSLSPGMAQPQHF.

This clone showed up just a few times. Other DNA sequences in the sample encode the same CDR3. The chain has TRBV9 and TRBJ2-6; 7 bases are a match to TRBD2. V lost 4 bases and J lost 2; bases outside the gene matches: 3. This CDR3 is built from 15 residues. CDR1 is SGDLS, CDR2 YYNGEE, per germline. CDR3 sequence reads: CASSTRGAGANVLTF. CDR3 nucleotide sequence: TGTGCCAGCAGCACCCGGGGGGCTGGGGCCAACGTCCTGACTTTC.

This clone was seen a few times. The rearrangement uses TRBV28 and TRBJ2-7; D possibly corresponds to TRBD1 (6 bases). V was trimmed by 5 bases and J by 6 bases, leaving 23 bases between them. This CDR3 contains 16 residues. CDR1 is MDHEN, CDR2 SYDVKM, per germline. The CDR3 DNA reads TGTGCCAGCAGTCCCGTTTCAGGGGAGCAGCGGCGCGAGCAGTACTTC. Protein product: CASSPVSGEQRREQYF.

The gene calls are TRBV7-2 and TRBJ1-1; tentatively, D is TRBD1 (6 bases). V gave up 8 bases and J gave up 6 bases, with 16 bases separating them. CDR1 is SGHTA, CDR2 FQGNSA, per germline. The CDR3 sequence is 13 residues long. The CDR3 DNA follows: TGTGCCAGCGCGGGGACACCGGGTTCTGAAGCTTTCTTT. Protein sequence: CASAGTPGSEAFF.

The chain carries TRBV19 and TRBJ2-7, with 8 nucleotides matching TRBD2. Germline V gene lookup returns CDR1 LNHDA and CDR2 SQIVND (reference sequence). V gave up 6 bases and J gave up 6 bases; unmatched junction bases: 7. This CDR3 comprises 13 residues. DNA of the CDR3: TGTGCCAGTAGAGGGACTAGTATCTTCGAGCAGTACTTC. This encodes CASRGTSIFEQYF.

The chain combines TRBV11-2 with TRBJ2-1, with 11 positions matching TRBD2. The germline gives CDR1 SGHAT, CDR2 FQNNGV. After removal of 6 bases from V and 4 bases from J, the junction contained 8 bases not matched to a gene. This CDR3 is built from 16 residues. CDR3 nucleotide sequence: TGTGCCAGCAGACCAATTAGCGGGAGGGCTTACAATGAGCAGTTCTTC. This encodes CASRPISGRAYNEQFF.

This chain joins TRBV10-3 and TRBJ2-7; D gene ambiguous. Germline values: CDR1 ENHRY, CDR2 SYGVKD. V was clipped by 10 bases and J by 2 bases, with 15 bases between them. The CDR3 covers 13 residues. In DNA, the CDR3 is TGTGCCACTCAGCCCCACGGGCCCTACGAGCAGTACTTC. Protein: CATQPHGPYEQYF.

This clone turned up a few times. CDR3 region: CASSSTSSETQYF. In DNA, the CDR3 is TGTGCCAGCAGCTCGACTAGCTCGGAGACCCAGTACTTC. The V call is TRBV7-3, the J call TRBJ2-5; TRBD2 agrees at 7 bases. V lost 4 bases, J lost 5 bases, and 4 bases stayed unmatched. Germline lookup yields CDR1 SGHTA and CDR2 FQGTGA. The CDR3 runs to 13 residues.